The rows below give T cell receptor beta chains drawn from one sample of a study of blood T cell repertoires in COVID-19. TCRdb's table, derived via immunoSEQ multiplex PCR, lists solely in-frame clones and lacks some. Counted here are about 210,000 clones, almost 85% occurring once; the ten biggest clones make up around 12%. What was sequenced was peripheral blood. These receptors were collected from a woman aged 40 to 49 with acute or convalescent COVID-19. CDR3s include the opening cysteine and the closing phenylalanine or tryptophan. The D gene is left open where the match is weak. Rows give clone size only sometimes, using once, few, many, or a class for an expanded clone.

v_gene: TRBV6-4; j_gene: TRBJ2-1; abundance: once; d_gene: TRBD2; CDR3aa: CASSQLPSGIYNEQFF; CDR3nt: TGTGCCAGCAGCCAACTCCCTAGCGGGATCTACAATGAGCAGTTCTTC
v_gene: TRBV19; j_gene: TRBJ2-5; abundance: NA; d_gene: NA; CDR3aa: CASSLNRKKETQYF; CDR3nt: TGTGCCAGTAGTCTAAACAGGAAAAAAGAGACCCAGTACTTC
v_gene: TRBV10-2; j_gene: TRBJ2-3; abundance: NA; d_gene: TRBD2; CDR3aa: CASSESTSSSGPWSTDTQYF; CDR3nt: TGCGCCAGCAGTGAGTCGACTAGTAGTAGCGGGCCCTGGAGCACAGATACGCAGTATTTT
v_gene: TRBV3-1/TRBV3-2; j_gene: TRBJ2-3; abundance: NA; d_gene: NA; CDR3aa: CASSQDSRADTQYF; CDR3nt: TGTGCCAGCAGCCAAGATAGCCGAGCAGATACGCAGTATTTT
v_gene: TRBV19; j_gene: TRBJ1-2; abundance: NA; d_gene: TRBD1; CDR3aa: CASSNRGAGYTF; CDR3nt: TGTGCCAGTAGTAACAGGGGAGCGGGCTACACCTTC
v_gene: TRBV10-3; j_gene: TRBJ2-1; abundance: few; d_gene: NA; CDR3aa: CAISDLNEQFF; CDR3nt: TGTGCCATCAGTGACCTCAATGAGCAGTTCTTC
v_gene: TRBV4-1; j_gene: TRBJ1-2; abundance: NA; d_gene: NA; CDR3aa: CASSQERQHYGYTF; CDR3nt: TGCGCCAGCAGCCAAGAGAGACAACACTATGGCTACACCTTC
v_gene: TRBV11-2; j_gene: TRBJ2-7; abundance: once; d_gene: NA; CDR3aa: CASSLDLGVLIEQYF; CDR3nt: TGTGCCAGCAGCTTAGATCTAGGGGTACTCATCGAGCAGTACTTC
v_gene: TRBV4-1; j_gene: TRBJ2-1; abundance: few; d_gene: TRBD2; CDR3aa: CASSQDRRDSGYNEQFF; CDR3nt: TGCGCCAGCAGCCAAGATAGACGGGATAGCGGGTACAATGAGCAGTTCTTC
v_gene: TRBV7-8; j_gene: TRBJ1-2; abundance: NA; d_gene: TRBD1; CDR3aa: CASSLAGGNGYTF; CDR3nt: TGTGCCAGCAGCTTAGCAGGGGGCAATGGCTACACCTTC
v_gene: TRBV5-1; j_gene: TRBJ2-7; abundance: NA; d_gene: TRBD1; CDR3aa: CASGTGGPYEQYF; CDR3nt: TGCGCCAGCGGGACAGGGGGCCCCTACGAGCAGTACTTC
v_gene: TRBV30; j_gene: TRBJ1-4; abundance: NA; d_gene: TRBD1; CDR3aa: CAWSRDRGGGTNEKLFF; CDR3nt: TGTGCCTGGAGCCGGGACAGGGGGGGTGGCACTAATGAAAAACTGTTTTTT
v_gene: TRBV5-1; j_gene: TRBJ1-1; abundance: NA; d_gene: TRBD1; CDR3aa: CASSSMTGSGTEAFF; CDR3nt: TGCGCCAGCAGCTCTATGACAGGGTCGGGCACTGAAGCTTTCTTT
v_gene: TRBV4-3; j_gene: TRBJ1-2; abundance: NA; d_gene: TRBD1; CDR3aa: CASSNRQGADGYTF; CDR3nt: TGCGCCAGCTCGAACCGACAGGGGGCTGATGGCTACACCTTC
v_gene: TRBV30; j_gene: TRBJ2-1; abundance: NA; d_gene: TRBD2; CDR3aa: CAWMGLAGYNEQFF; CDR3nt: TGTGCCTGGATGGGACTAGCGGGGTACAATGAGCAGTTCTTC
v_gene: TRBV2; j_gene: TRBJ1-5; abundance: NA; d_gene: NA; CDR3aa: CASRALSSNQPQHF; CDR3nt: TGTGCCAGCAGGGCACTATCTAGCAATCAGCCCCAGCATTTT
v_gene: TRBV3-1/TRBV3-2; j_gene: TRBJ2-1; abundance: NA; d_gene: TRBD2; CDR3aa: CASSRPLAGGPGAEQFF; CDR3nt: TGTGCCAGCAGCCGGCCCCTAGCGGGAGGGCCGGGGGCGGAGCAGTTCTTC
v_gene: TRBV7-2; j_gene: TRBJ1-2; abundance: once; d_gene: NA; CDR3aa: CASSPETGGYGYTF; CDR3nt: TGTGCCAGCAGCCCAGAGACGGGGGGCTATGGCTACACCTTC
v_gene: TRBV29-1; j_gene: TRBJ2-7; abundance: NA; d_gene: NA; CDR3aa: CSVATGQLYEQYF; CDR3nt: TGCAGCGTCGCCACGGGACAACTCTACGAGCAGTACTTC
v_gene: TRBV7-8; j_gene: TRBJ1-5; abundance: NA; d_gene: NA; CDR3aa: CASSLSGTIYSNQPQHF; CDR3nt: TGTGCCAGCAGCTTAAGCGGGACCATCTATAGCAATCAGCCCCAGCATTTT
v_gene: TRBV5-1; j_gene: TRBJ1-1; abundance: NA; d_gene: NA; CDR3aa: CASSRDRSDTEAFF; CDR3nt: TGCGCCAGCAGCCGTGACAGGTCGGACACTGAAGCTTTCTTT
v_gene: TRBV19; j_gene: TRBJ1-2; abundance: NA; d_gene: NA; CDR3aa: CASRTLGEEAYGYTF; CDR3nt: TGTGCCAGTAGGACTTTAGGAGAGGAGGCCTATGGCTACACCTTC
v_gene: TRBV4-1; j_gene: TRBJ1-2; abundance: NA; d_gene: TRBD1; CDR3aa: CASSHQDDRGRGGYTF; CDR3nt: TGCGCCAGCAGCCACCAGGACGACAGGGGGCGGGGTGGCTACACCTTC
v_gene: TRBV6-6; j_gene: TRBJ1-6; abundance: NA; d_gene: NA; CDR3aa: CASSRRTGSSYNSPLHF; CDR3nt: TGTGCCAGCAGTCGCAGGACGGGAAGCTCCTATAATTCACCCCTCCACTTT
v_gene: TRBV19; j_gene: TRBJ2-3; abundance: NA; d_gene: NA; CDR3aa: CASSIDLERYTQYF; CDR3nt: TGTGCCAGTAGTATAGATCTCGAGCGATACACGCAGTATTTT
v_gene: TRBV5-4; j_gene: TRBJ1-1; abundance: few; d_gene: NA; CDR3aa: CASSSTVADTEAFF; CDR3nt: TGTGCCAGCAGCTCGACAGTTGCTGACACTGAAGCTTTCTTT
v_gene: TRBV5-1; j_gene: TRBJ1-2; abundance: NA; d_gene: TRBD1; CDR3aa: CASSLGSGQGFRGYTF; CDR3nt: TGCGCCAGCAGCTTGGGGTCCGGACAGGGGTTTCGGGGCTACACCTTC
v_gene: TRBV29-1; j_gene: TRBJ2-5; abundance: NA; d_gene: NA; CDR3aa: CSVITGFQETQYF; CDR3nt: TGCAGCGTTATTACAGGATTCCAAGAGACCCAGTACTTC
v_gene: TRBV3-1/TRBV3-2; j_gene: TRBJ1-6; abundance: NA; d_gene: NA; CDR3aa: CASSQDRGPRNSPLHF; CDR3nt: TGTGCCAGCAGCCAAGATAGGGGCCCTCGAAATTCACCCCTCCACTTT
v_gene: TRBV10-2; j_gene: TRBJ1-1; abundance: NA; d_gene: NA; CDR3aa: CASSESRLNTEAFF; CDR3nt: TGCGCCAGCAGTGAGTCCCGGTTGAACACTGAAGCTTTCTTT
v_gene: TRBV12-3/TRBV12-4; j_gene: TRBJ1-2; abundance: NA; d_gene: NA; CDR3aa: CASSLAGTQLRTF; CDR3nt: TGTGCCAGCAGTTTAGCGGGGACACAGTTACGCACCTTC
v_gene: TRBV19; j_gene: TRBJ2-2; abundance: NA; d_gene: TRBD1; CDR3aa: CASSIATGATGELFF; CDR3nt: TGTGCCAGTAGTATAGCAACAGGGGCCACCGGGGAGCTGTTTTTT
v_gene: TRBV19; j_gene: TRBJ1-5; abundance: NA; d_gene: TRBD1; CDR3aa: CASSPTGTGLSNQPQHF; CDR3nt: TGTGCCAGTAGTCCCACCGGGACAGGGCTAAGCAATCAGCCCCAGCATTTT
v_gene: TRBV11-2; j_gene: TRBJ2-1; abundance: once; d_gene: TRBD2; CDR3aa: CASSLDPSGGAYNEQFF; CDR3nt: TGTGCCAGCAGCTTAGATCCGAGCGGGGGGGCCTACAATGAGCAGTTCTTC
v_gene: TRBV5-1; j_gene: TRBJ2-7; abundance: NA; d_gene: NA; CDR3aa: CASSSNAGYEQYF; CDR3nt: TGCGCCAGCAGCTCCAACGCGGGCTACGAGCAGTACTTC
v_gene: TRBV12-2; j_gene: TRBJ2-3; abundance: NA; d_gene: NA; CDR3aa: CASRLSGREACLFKQYF; CDR3nt: TGTGCAAGTCGCTTAAGTGGTCGGGAGGCCTGCCTTTTTAAGCAGTATTTT
v_gene: TRBV7-8; j_gene: TRBJ2-3; abundance: NA; d_gene: NA; CDR3aa: CASSLDFTREADTQYF; CDR3nt: TGTGCCAGCAGCTTAGACTTCACAAGGGAGGCGGATACGCAGTATTTT
v_gene: TRBV3-1/TRBV3-2; j_gene: TRBJ1-4; abundance: NA; d_gene: NA; CDR3aa: CASSQVVGKQNEKLFF; CDR3nt: TGTGCCAGCAGCCAAGTTGTGGGCAAGCAGAATGAAAAACTGTTTTTT
v_gene: TRBV6-2/TRBV6-3; j_gene: TRBJ2-1; abundance: NA; d_gene: NA; CDR3aa: CASSFGGGNEQFF; CDR3nt: TGTGCCAGCAGTTTTGGAGGAGGCAATGAGCAGTTCTTC
v_gene: TRBV5-1; j_gene: TRBJ2-7; abundance: NA; d_gene: NA; CDR3aa: CASSPESFRDYEQYF; CDR3nt: TGCGCCAGCAGCCCAGAGTCGTTTCGGGACTACGAGCAGTACTTC
v_gene: TRBV6-1; j_gene: TRBJ1-3; abundance: NA; d_gene: NA; CDR3aa: CASSEITGLGGNTIYF; CDR3nt: TGTGCCAGCAGTGAAATTACAGGATTGGGGGGAAACACCATATATTTT
v_gene: TRBV5-6; j_gene: TRBJ2-5; abundance: NA; d_gene: TRBD2; CDR3aa: CASSLEGLAEIRFASQYF; CDR3nt: TGTGCCAGCAGCTTGGAGGGCCTAGCGGAGATCCGCTTCGCTTCCCAGTACTTC
v_gene: TRBV5-6; j_gene: TRBJ1-6; abundance: few; d_gene: TRBD1; CDR3aa: CASSLSWTGTSPLHF; CDR3nt: TGTGCCAGCAGCTTGTCATGGACAGGGACTTCACCCCTCCACTTT
v_gene: TRBV7-6; j_gene: TRBJ2-3; abundance: NA; d_gene: TRBD2; CDR3aa: CASSLAPGGPADTQYF; CDR3nt: TGTGCCAGCAGCTTAGCCCCGGGAGGGCCGGCGGATACGCAGTATTTT
v_gene: TRBV7-9; j_gene: TRBJ2-7; abundance: once; d_gene: TRBD1; CDR3aa: CASSFDRVTYEQYF; CDR3nt: TGTGCCAGCAGCTTCGACAGGGTCACCTACGAGCAGTACTTC
v_gene: TRBV19; j_gene: TRBJ2-3; abundance: NA; d_gene: NA; CDR3aa: CASSRPGTRSTDTQYF; CDR3nt: TGTGCCAGTAGTCGTCCCGGGACACGAAGCACAGATACGCAGTATTTT
v_gene: TRBV2; j_gene: TRBJ2-1; abundance: NA; d_gene: TRBD1; CDR3aa: CASSGTGGSANEQFF; CDR3nt: TGTGCCAGCAGTGGAACAGGGGGGTCTGCTAATGAGCAGTTCTTC
v_gene: TRBV30; j_gene: TRBJ1-3; abundance: once; d_gene: NA; CDR3aa: CAWSDRQASGNTIYF; CDR3nt: TGTGCCTGGAGTGACCGACAGGCCTCTGGAAACACCATATATTTT
v_gene: TRBV5-8; j_gene: TRBJ1-5; abundance: NA; d_gene: TRBD1; CDR3aa: CASSFLSGGQPQHF; CDR3nt: TGTGCCAGCAGCTTTTTATCAGGGGGTCAGCCCCAGCATTTT
v_gene: TRBV2; j_gene: TRBJ1-5; abundance: NA; d_gene: TRBD1; CDR3aa: CASSSTGGNQPQHF; CDR3nt: TGTGCCAGCAGTTCGACAGGGGGTAATCAGCCCCAGCATTTT
v_gene: TRBV5-8; j_gene: TRBJ2-6; abundance: NA; d_gene: NA; CDR3aa: CASSLVGPGANVLTF; CDR3nt: TGTGCCAGCAGCTTGGTGGGGCCCGGGGCCAACGTCCTGACTTTC
v_gene: TRBV7-3; j_gene: TRBJ1-6; abundance: NA; d_gene: NA; CDR3aa: CASSLNVGGISPLHF; CDR3nt: TGTGCCAGCAGCTTAAATGTCGGCGGAATTTCACCCCTCCACTTT
v_gene: TRBV29-1; j_gene: TRBJ2-1; abundance: NA; d_gene: NA; CDR3aa: CSVEGLIYNEQFF; CDR3nt: TGCAGCGTTGAAGGTCTAATCTACAATGAGCAGTTCTTC
v_gene: TRBV7-9; j_gene: TRBJ1-5; abundance: NA; d_gene: NA; CDR3aa: CASSLESGPQHF; CDR3nt: TGTGCCAGCAGCTTAGAGAGCGGGCCCCAGCATTTT
v_gene: TRBV5-6; j_gene: TRBJ1-5; abundance: NA; d_gene: NA; CDR3aa: CASSLIGESNQPQHF; CDR3nt: TGTGCCAGCAGCTTGATAGGGGAAAGCAATCAGCCCCAGCATTTT
v_gene: TRBV27; j_gene: TRBJ2-6; abundance: once; d_gene: TRBD1; CDR3aa: CASSSGQVKGSGANVLTF; CDR3nt: TGTGCCAGCAGTTCGGGACAGGTGAAGGGGTCTGGGGCCAACGTCCTGACTTTC
v_gene: TRBV10-3; j_gene: TRBJ2-7; abundance: NA; d_gene: TRBD1; CDR3aa: CAISESGSAGQGTSEQYF; CDR3nt: TGTGCCATCAGTGAGTCGGGGTCCGCGGGACAGGGTACCTCCGAGCAGTACTTC
v_gene: TRBV12-3/TRBV12-4; j_gene: TRBJ2-7; abundance: NA; d_gene: TRBD1; CDR3aa: CASSLTGSYEQYF; CDR3nt: TGTGCCAGCAGTTTGACAGGGAGCTACGAGCAGTACTTC
v_gene: TRBV5-1; j_gene: TRBJ1-6; abundance: NA; d_gene: NA; CDR3aa: CASSFSGDSPLHF; CDR3nt: TGCGCCAGCAGCTTCTCGGGAGATTCACCCCTCCACTTT
v_gene: TRBV7-2; j_gene: TRBJ2-7; abundance: NA; d_gene: NA; CDR3aa: CASSLNNEQYF; CDR3nt: TGTGCCAGCAGCCTTAATAACGAGCAGTACTTC